These T cell receptor beta chains were read from a single sample in a study of control samples from healthy donors and cancer patients. Repertoires were generated with immunoSEQ multiplex PCR, while TCRdb's copy carries only in-frame clones and drops some. The sample lists some 140,000 clones; just under 95% were seen once. Sequencing used blood. The source is a man aged 25-40 years in good health. Both conserved end residues are trimmed from each CDR3. Where a row states a size, it is once, few, many or the class of an expanded clone; other rows omit it.

clone_size	j_call	v_call	cdr3_aa
NA	TRBJ1-2	TRBV20-1	RVSSNYGYT
once	TRBJ2-5	TRBV5-5	ASSLVVQETQY
once	TRBJ2-1	TRBV7-2	ASSFSRNNEQF
NA	TRBJ1-4	TRBV6-1	ASSEVRGHLTNEKLF
few	TRBJ1-5	TRBV19	ASSIGDSNQPQH
NA	TRBJ2-1	TRBV20-1	SASRSPSGSAEQF
NA	TRBJ1-1	TRBV29-1	SVGVQRGHSTEAF
NA	TRBJ2-7	TRBV30	AWSVLKAGRYEQY
NA	TRBJ1-2	TRBV9	ASSAGQGQNYGYT
NA	TRBJ2-1	TRBV6-2/TRBV6-3	ASSEGQAPYNEQF
NA	TRBJ2-2	TRBV7-9	ASSLQGSGELF
once	TRBJ2-2	TRBV5-6	ASSLVRRGITGELF
NA	TRBJ2-1	TRBV7-9	ASSLKGYNEQF
NA	TRBJ2-1	TRBV2	ASSEEAGTEQF
NA	TRBJ2-7	TRBV4-3	ASSQDSTSYEQY
once	TRBJ2-1	TRBV9	ASSVGAYNEQF
NA	TRBJ1-2	TRBV5-6	ASSLGDRGYGYT
once	TRBJ1-4	TRBV18	ASSPLVRGATNEKLF
NA	TRBJ2-5	TRBV29-1	SVEVGGQTQY
NA	TRBJ1-1	TRBV28	ASSGSPQAF
once	TRBJ1-2	TRBV7-3	ASSNSGTGAAGYT
once	TRBJ2-4	TRBV6-8	ASSLTSGTENIQY
NA	TRBJ1-1	TRBV6-5	ASYQTENTEAF
NA	TRBJ2-1	TRBV7-2	ASSPLSVRLAEKF
NA	TRBJ1-2	TRBV28	ASSLSQGATGYGYT
NA	TRBJ1-3	TRBV18	ASSPPQGATSSGNTIY
once	TRBJ1-2	TRBV2	ASSEDDFNYGYT
NA	TRBJ2-5	TRBV30	AWGDRPETQY
NA	TRBJ2-4	TRBV28	ASSLTSDNKNIQY
NA	TRBJ1-1	TRBV6-5	ASRLEGDTAEAF
NA	TRBJ1-5	TRBV19	ASSGTGGLTLNQPQH
NA	TRBJ1-1	TRBV5-6	ASSFISLRVAF
NA	TRBJ2-7	TRBV29-1	SVGTGGPGLAAYEQY
NA	TRBJ2-6	TRBV6-1	ASSELTTGTGANVLT
NA	TRBJ2-1	TRBV9	ASSVATNPSNEQF
NA	TRBJ1-1	TRBV3-1/TRBV3-2	ASSQQGSTEAF
few	TRBJ2-6	TRBV15	ATSTNRGSGANVLT
NA	TRBJ2-7	TRBV4-1	ASSRRGIQGVPGEQY
NA	TRBJ2-1	TRBV5-1	ASIGLAGGPNEQF
NA	TRBJ1-1	TRBV7-9	ASSSRDGMNTEAF
NA	TRBJ2-5	TRBV11-2	ASSLSGYSQETQY
few	TRBJ2-7	TRBV27	ASSLSTGSSYEQY
NA	TRBJ1-1	TRBV10-3	AISGTGPGDTEAF
NA	TRBJ2-1	TRBV14	ASSQVIQGHRF
NA	TRBJ1-2	TRBV28	ASSFPSQGLGYT
NA	TRBJ2-1	TRBV7-8	ASSSYLGTSGSINEQF
NA	TRBJ1-1	TRBV7-3	ATGDRGNTEAF
NA	TRBJ2-6	TRBV19	ASSILSGAGANVLT
NA	TRBJ1-5	TRBV19	ASSEPGQLIQPQH
NA	TRBJ2-7	TRBV5-1	ASSFWTSPAEQY
NA	TRBJ1-1	TRBV6-2/TRBV6-3	ASSYSGLYTEAF
once	TRBJ2-7	TRBV5-6	ASSFAGLSYEQY
NA	TRBJ2-3	TRBV6-1	ASSEFPSRGLRTDTQY
NA	TRBJ2-2	TRBV15	ATGRSGAGGELF
few	TRBJ2-7	TRBV27	ASSKDPYEQY